The clone carrying this T cell receptor beta chain has only a few counts. Its target is unknown. V lost 6 bases and J lost 1, with 15 bases in between. CDR3 size: 14 residues. Germline V lookup: CDR1 DFQATT, CDR2 SNEGSKA (reference sequence). As for time point: pre-sensitization, week 0. Noted treatment: therapeutic diphenylcyclopropenone sensitization with weekly scalp DPC. The data derive from a study of human T cells and chemical hapten exposure. The wider study: Throughout the roughly 22-week study, diphenylcyclopropenone was applied weekly to the patients' scalps. Small differences in pooled library volume mainly drove the variation in TCR yields per sample.

In the study's own analysis: TCR counts had a median of about 94,000 per sample and spanned about 20,000 to 750,000. TCRdb redid the calling of the RACE reads with MiXCR, one entry per CDR3 protein. TCRdb's processing, not the study's, gives the V and J calls here. In the table there are 240,000 or so distinct CDR3 sequences, approximately 8.4% of which are singletons. Study-wide points: Healthy people's immune response may differ from that of the donors, who had alopecia.

The rearrangement uses TRBV20-1 and TRBJ2-5; no firm D call. This specimen consisted of whole blood, obtained in connection with sensitization to the hapten diphenylcyclopropenone (DPC). The sequence came from a woman between 40 and 50 years old with alopecia areata. Some clones in this sample may be carry-over from other donors' samples. The CDR3 DNA is TGCAGTGCCTATAAGGAGATCGCCCAAGAGACCCAGTACTTC. Protein product: CSAYKEIAQETQYF.